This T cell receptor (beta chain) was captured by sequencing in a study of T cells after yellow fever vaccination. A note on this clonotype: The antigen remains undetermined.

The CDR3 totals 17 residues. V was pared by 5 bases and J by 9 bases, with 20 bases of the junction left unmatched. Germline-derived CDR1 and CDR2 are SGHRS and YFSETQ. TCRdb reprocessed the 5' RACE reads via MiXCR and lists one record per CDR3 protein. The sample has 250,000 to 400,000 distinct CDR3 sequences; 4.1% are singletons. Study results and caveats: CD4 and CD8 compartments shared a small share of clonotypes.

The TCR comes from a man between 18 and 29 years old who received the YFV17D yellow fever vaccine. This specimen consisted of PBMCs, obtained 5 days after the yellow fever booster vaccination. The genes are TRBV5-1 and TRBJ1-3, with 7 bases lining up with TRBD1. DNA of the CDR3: TGCGCCAGCAGTCTTGTACCCAGGGGGGTTATGGTCGGCACCATATATTTT. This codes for CASSLVPRGVMVGTIYF.